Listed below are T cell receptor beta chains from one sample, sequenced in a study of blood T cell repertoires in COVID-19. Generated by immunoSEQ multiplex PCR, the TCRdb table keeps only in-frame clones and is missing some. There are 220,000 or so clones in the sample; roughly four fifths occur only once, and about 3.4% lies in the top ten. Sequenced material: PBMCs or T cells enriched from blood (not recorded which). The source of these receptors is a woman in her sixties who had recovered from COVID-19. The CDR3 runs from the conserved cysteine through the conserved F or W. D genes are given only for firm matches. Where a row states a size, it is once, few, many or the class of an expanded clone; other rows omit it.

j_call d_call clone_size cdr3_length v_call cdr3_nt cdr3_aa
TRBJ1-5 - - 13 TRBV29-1 TGCAGCGTTGCGGACGGGGGGGATCAGCCCCAGCATTTT CSVADGGDQPQHF
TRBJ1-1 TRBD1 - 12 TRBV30 TGTGCCTGGAGTGCGGACAGGGTCCGCGCTTTCTTT CAWSADRVRAFF
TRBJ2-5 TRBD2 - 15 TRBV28 TGTGCCAGCAGTTCCCCCGGGCCGGGGGGAGAGACCCAGTACTTC CASSSPGPGGETQYF
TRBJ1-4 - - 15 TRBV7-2 TGTGCCAGCAGCTTAGAGGCCAGGGCCAATGAAAAACTGTTTTTT CASSLEARANEKLFF
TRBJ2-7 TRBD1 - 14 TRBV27 TGTGCCAGCCGCGGACAGGGTAGCTCCTACGAGCAGTACTTC CASRGQGSSYEQYF
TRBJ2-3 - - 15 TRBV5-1 TGCGCCAGCAGCTTGGAGGCAGGGAGGACAGATACGCAGTATTTT CASSLEAGRTDTQYF
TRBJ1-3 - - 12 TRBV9 TGTGCCAGCAGTTCCGCTGGAAACACCATATATTTT CASSSAGNTIYF
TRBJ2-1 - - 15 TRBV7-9 TGTGCCAGCAGCTTATACCGACTGTCCTACAATGAGCAGTTCTTC CASSLYRLSYNEQFF
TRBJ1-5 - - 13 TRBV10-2 TGCGCCAGCTCGGCGGATAGCAATCAGCCCCAGCATTTT CASSADSNQPQHF
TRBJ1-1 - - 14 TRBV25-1 TGTGCCAGCAGTGATCTCGACAGCCCCGTTGAAGCTTTCTTT CASSDLDSPVEAFF
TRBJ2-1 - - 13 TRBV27 TGTGCCAGCAGTTTAAGCCTGACCAGGCAATGGTTCTTC CASSLSLTRQWFF
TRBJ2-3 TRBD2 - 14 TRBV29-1 TGCAGCGTTAAGAGCGGGAGGGGGGCAGATACGCAGTATTTT CSVKSGRGADTQYF
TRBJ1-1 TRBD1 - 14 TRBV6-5 TGTGCCAGCAGCTGGGACAGCCTGAACACTGAAGCTTTCTTT CASSWDSLNTEAFF
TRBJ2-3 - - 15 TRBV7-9 TGTGCCAGCAGCTCCGACAGTTTCTCCACAGATACGCAGTATTTT CASSSDSFSTDTQYF
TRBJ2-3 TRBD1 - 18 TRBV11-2 TGTGCCAGCAGCTACCTCCCGGGACAGGACCTTAGCACAGATACGCAGTATTTT CASSYLPGQDLSTDTQYF
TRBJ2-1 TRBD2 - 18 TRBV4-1 TGCGCCAGCAGCCAAGCAGATTTTCTAGCGGGCTCCTACAATGAGCAGTTCTTC CASSQADFLAGSYNEQFF
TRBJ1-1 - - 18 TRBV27 TGTGCCAGCAGTCTATCGCGTTCAGGGGCCCTCTGGAACACTGAAGCTTTCTTT CASSLSRSGALWNTEAFF
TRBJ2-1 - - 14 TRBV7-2 TGTGCCAGCAGTCTGGTGAGTTCCTACAATGAGCAGTTCTTC CASSLVSSYNEQFF
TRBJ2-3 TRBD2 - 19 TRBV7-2 TGTGCCAGCAGCTTGAGGAGCGGGGCGAGTAGCGGGGGCACAGATACGCAGTATTTT CASSLRSGASSGGTDTQYF
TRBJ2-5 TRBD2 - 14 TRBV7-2 TGTGCCAGCAGCCCGACTAGCGGGGGGGAGACCCAGTACTTC CASSPTSGGETQYF
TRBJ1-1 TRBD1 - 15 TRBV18 TGTGCCAGCTCAACCCGGGGACAGGGTGGCACTGAAGCTTTCTTT CASSTRGQGGTEAFF
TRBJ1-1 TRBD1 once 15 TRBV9 TGTGCCAGCAGCCCCAGACAGGGGTCGAACACTGAAGCTTTCTTT CASSPRQGSNTEAFF
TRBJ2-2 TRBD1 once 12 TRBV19 TGTGCCAGCCAGGGGGCGACCGGGGAGCTGTTTTTT CASQGATGELFF
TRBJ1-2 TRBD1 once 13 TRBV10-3 TGTGCCATCAGCCCGGACAGGGACCGTGGCTACACCTTC CAISPDRDRGYTF
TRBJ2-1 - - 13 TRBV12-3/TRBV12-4 TGTGCCAGCAGTTTCCCCCAATACAATGAGCAGTTCTTC CASSFPQYNEQFF
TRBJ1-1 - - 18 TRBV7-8 TGTGCCAGCAGCCCTTACCTACCACAGGGACCCCGGAACACTGAAGCTTTCTTT CASSPYLPQGPRNTEAFF
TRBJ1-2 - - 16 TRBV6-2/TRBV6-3 TGTGCCAGCAGCTTCCGACAGGACGGAGCTAACTATGGCTACACCTTC CASSFRQDGANYGYTF
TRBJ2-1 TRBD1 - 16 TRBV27 TGTGCCAGCAGTTTATCGTCAGGGGGAAATTACAATGAGCAGTTCTTC CASSLSSGGNYNEQFF
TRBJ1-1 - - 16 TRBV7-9 TGTGCCAGCAGCCCAGGGAGGGGATCGGGGGACACTGAAGCTTTCTTT CASSPGRGSGDTEAFF
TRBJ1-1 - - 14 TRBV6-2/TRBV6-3 TGTGCCAGCAGTTACTTGGCGCGGGGCACTGAAGCTTTCTTT CASSYLARGTEAFF
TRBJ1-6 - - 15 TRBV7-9 TGTGCCAGCAGCTTAGCCGTTATAGGAGCGTCACCCCTCCACTTT CASSLAVIGASPLHF
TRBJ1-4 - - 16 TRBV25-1 TGTGCCAGCAGTGACTACAAACACTCGGAGGATGAAAAACTGTTTTTT CASSDYKHSEDEKLFF
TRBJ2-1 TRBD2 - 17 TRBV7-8 TGTGCCAGCAGCTTTCCTTTGTCCGGGACTACCTACAATGAGCAGTTCTTC CASSFPLSGTTYNEQFF
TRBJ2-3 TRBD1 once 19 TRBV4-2 TGTGCCAGCAGCCAAGGGGACAGGGTCGGGAGACTTAGCACAGATACGCAGTATTTT CASSQGDRVGRLSTDTQYF
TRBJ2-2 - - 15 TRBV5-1 TGCGCCAGCAGCTTGGTGTTCGCGAACACCGGGGAGCTGTTTTTT CASSLVFANTGELFF
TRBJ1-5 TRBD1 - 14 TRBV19 TGTGCCAGTAGTTGGACAGGGGGCGAGCAGCCCCAGCATTTT CASSWTGGEQPQHF
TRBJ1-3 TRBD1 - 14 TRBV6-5 TGTGCCAGCAGTTCAGGGGGTGAGGTCAACACCATATATTTT CASSSGGEVNTIYF
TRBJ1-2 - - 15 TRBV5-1 TGCGCCAGCAGCTTGGAGGTTGGGAGGAACTATGGCTACACCTTC CASSLEVGRNYGYTF
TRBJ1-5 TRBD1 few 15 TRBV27 TGTGCCAGCAGTTTAATGGGACAGGGGGATTGGCCCCAGCATTTT CASSLMGQGDWPQHF
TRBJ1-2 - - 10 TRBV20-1 TGCAGTGCTAGCAGGGGTGGCTACACCTTC CSASRGGYTF
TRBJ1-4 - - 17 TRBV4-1 TGCGCCAGCAGCCAAGAGCGCATCCCCGCAACTAATGAAAAACTGTTTTTT CASSQERIPATNEKLFF
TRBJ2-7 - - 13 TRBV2 TGTGCCAGCAGTGAAGTAGATTACGGGGAGCAGTACTTC CASSEVDYGEQYF
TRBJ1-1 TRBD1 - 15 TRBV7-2 TGTGCCAGCAGCTTAGGGGACAGGCGGAACACTGAAGCTTTCTTT CASSLGDRRNTEAFF
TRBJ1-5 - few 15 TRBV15 TGTGCCACCAGCAGGGGGGGAAAGGTCAATCAGCCCCAGCATTTT CATSRGGKVNQPQHF
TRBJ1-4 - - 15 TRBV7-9 TGTGCCAGCAGCTTAGTCCAGGCAACTAATGAAAAACTGTTTTTT CASSLVQATNEKLFF
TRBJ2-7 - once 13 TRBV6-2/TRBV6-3 TGTGCCAGCAGCCCGGGACACCCTTACGAGCAGTACTTC CASSPGHPYEQYF
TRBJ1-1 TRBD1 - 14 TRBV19 TGTGCCAGTAGTATAGGGACAGGGGGCACTGAAGCTTTCTTT CASSIGTGGTEAFF
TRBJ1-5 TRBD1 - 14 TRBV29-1 TGCAGCGTTTCCGGGACAGGGGTCAATCAGCCCCAGCATTTT CSVSGTGVNQPQHF
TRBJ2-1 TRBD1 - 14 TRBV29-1 TGCAGCGTTGAAGGGTGGACAGGGCAAGATGAGCAGTTCTTC CSVEGWTGQDEQFF
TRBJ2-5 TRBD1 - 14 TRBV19 TGTGCCAGTAGTTCCACAGGGGCCAGGGGGACCCAGTACTTC CASSSTGARGTQYF
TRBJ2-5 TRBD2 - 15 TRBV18 TGTGCCAGCTCACCCCCCGGGGGGAGTTGGGAGACCCAGTACTTC CASSPPGGSWETQYF
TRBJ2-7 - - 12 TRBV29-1 TGCAGCGTTGTTGTATCGAGTGGCGAGCAGTACTTC CSVVVSSGEQYF
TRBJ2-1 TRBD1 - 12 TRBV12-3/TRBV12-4 TGTGCCAGCAGGGGACAGGGCAATGAGCAGTTCTTC CASRGQGNEQFF